The 10 T cell receptor beta chains reported below all come from one sample, sequenced in a study of T cell changes during pregnancy in multiple sclerosis. Only in-frame clones appear in the TCRdb table, and some are missing; sequencing was by immunoSEQ multiplex PCR. The sample includes tens of thousands of clones, around 92% of them seen just once. Sequences were derived from CD8+ T cells from peripheral blood mononuclear cells, sampled in the second trimester of pregnancy. These receptor sequences come from a female donor with multiple sclerosis, enrolled in a pregnancy study.

V gene TRBV27 combines with J gene TRBJ1-5, with D perhaps matching TRBD1 (5 bases). Germline values: CDR1 MNHEY, CDR2 SMNVEV (reference sequence). V was clipped by 0 bases and J by 7 bases, with 13 bases between them. This CDR3 has 15 residues. The CDR3 nucleotides read TGTGCCAGCAGTTTATCGTCGGGGGATGGGCAGCCCCAGCATTTT. As protein: CASSLSSGDGQPQHF.

This CDR3 is CASTEQGRAGELFF. The CDR3 DNA is TGTGCCAGCACCGAACAGGGGCGGGCCGGGGAGCTGTTTTTT. The chain recombines TRBV6-5 with TRBJ2-2; 7 bases are shared with TRBD1. J lost 6 bases, V lost 7 bases, and 8 bases had no gene match. CDR3 length equals 14 residues. The V gene's germline CDR1 is MNHEY and CDR2 SVGAGI.

The chain combines TRBV27 with TRBJ1-5; TRBD1 matches at 7 bases. The junction had 15 bases not matched to a gene; V was cut back by 4 bases and J by 9 bases. CDR3 length: 16 amino acids. Germline CDR1 is MNHEY and CDR2 is SMNVEV (reference sequence). CDR3 in amino acids: CASSSYGQVAWAPQHF. DNA for the CDR3: TGTGCCAGCAGTTCGTACGGACAGGTAGCGTGGGCGCCCCAGCATTTT.

This rearrangement joins TRBV5-1 to TRBJ1-2, with D hard to call. Germline CDR1 and CDR2: SGHRS and YFSETQ. V was cut by 4 bases and J by 5 bases, with 12 bases left in between. The CDR3 is made up of 13 amino acids. CDR3 loop: CASSPRTSYGYTF. The CDR3 bases are TGCGCCAGCAGCCCTCGGACTTCATATGGCTACACCTTC.

CDR3 sequence: CASSRPTGGEYEQYF. The CDR3, as DNA: TGTGCCAGCAGTCGCCCGACAGGGGGCGAATACGAGCAGTACTTC. The chain uses TRBV6-5 and TRBJ2-7; TRBD1 matches 10 bases. The germline CDR1 and CDR2 sequences are MNHEY and SVGAGI. The CDR3 covers 15 residues. V lost 5 bases and J lost 4; bases outside the gene matches: 8.

CDR3 amino acids: CASSYSRDSLSYEQYF. The CDR3 DNA follows: TGTGCCAGCAGTTACAGCCGGGACAGCCTGTCCTACGAGCAGTACTTC. This chain joins TRBV6-5 and TRBJ2-7; 7 bases agree with TRBD1. J lost 1 base, V lost 2 bases, and 8 bases had no gene match. CDR3 size: 16 residues. CDR1 is MNHEY, CDR2 SVGAGI, per germline.

V and J are TRBV7-2 and TRBJ2-3; D unclear. V was clipped by 10 bases and J by 5 bases, with 7 bases between them. The CDR3 is 10 residues long. CDR1 is SGHTA, CDR2 FQGNSA, per germline. The CDR3 reads CATSGDTQYF. The CDR3 coding sequence is TGTGCCACCTCAGGAGATACGCAGTATTTT.

V is TRBV30 and J is TRBJ1-1; 9 positions agree with TRBD1. CDR1 is GTSNPN, CDR2 SVGIG, per germline (reference sequence). The CDR3 length is 12 residues. Written as DNA, the CDR3 is TGTGCGGCGGGACAGGGTAACACTGAAGCTTTCTTT. It translates to CAAGQGNTEAFF.

The chain carries TRBV25-1 and TRBJ1-4; perhaps TRBD1 as D (6 bases). The V end lost 1 base, the J end lost 4 bases, and 13 bases lay between the germline ends. The CDR3 totals 16 residues. Germline-derived CDR1 and CDR2 are MGHDK and SYGVNS. CDR3 sequence (DNA): TGTGCCAGCAGTGAATCAGGGGTTAGCTTTAATGAAAAACTGTTTTTT. Translating gives CASSESGVSFNEKLFF.

J is TRBJ2-1 and V is TRBV25-1; 8 bases map to TRBD1. V gave up 5 bases and J gave up 15 bases; unmatched junction bases: 9. This CDR3 is built from 12 residues. Germline values: CDR1 MGHDK, CDR2 SYGVNS. DNA for the CDR3: TGTGCCAGCAGTCTCCAGGGACAGGTGTCGTTCTTC. This encodes CASSLQGQVSFF. The full variable domain, its missing parts supplied by reference TRBV25-1 and TRBJ2-1, is EADIYQTPRYLVIGTGKKITLECSQTMGHDKMYWYQQDPGMELHLIHYSYGVNSTEKGDLSSESTVSRIRTEHFPLTLESARPSHTSQYLCASSLQGQVSFFGPGTRLTVL.